A selection of T cell receptor beta chains follows, all from one sample in a study of spatial heterogeneity in lung cancer. TCRdb recomputed calls from the 5' RACE reads with MiXCR, one row per CDR3 protein. The table shows approximately 13,000 distinct CDR3 sequences, with roughly 5.6% occurring only once. The sample consisted of lung tumor tissue, taken at surgery. These receptors were taken from a male donor with early-stage non-small cell lung cancer. Both conserved end residues are part of each CDR3. Each record gives: V gene, J gene, CDR3 protein.

TRBV20-1	TRBJ2-1	CSARDPRVGSYNEQFF
TRBV6-1	TRBJ1-4	CASSDRGLRAEDEKLFF
TRBV5-1	TRBJ2-3	CASSSSGTTQYF
TRBV4-1	TRBJ1-1	CASSQEFSRRDEAFF
TRBV5-4	TRBJ2-1	CASTLAGGIYNEQFF
TRBV5-1	TRBJ2-2	CASSSAQGRGGELFF
TRBV6-2/TRBV6-3	TRBJ1-5	CASSRGIYNQPQHF
TRBV9	TRBJ1-3	CASSVQGVSSGNTIYF
TRBV11-2	TRBJ2-5	CASSLTAQETQYF
TRBV30	TRBJ1-2	CAWYRYGYTF
TRBV5-5	TRBJ2-1	CASSVGASYNEQFF
TRBV6-5	TRBJ1-1	CASRRDRGNTEAFF
TRBV7-8	TRBJ2-5	CASSLALQAQETQYF